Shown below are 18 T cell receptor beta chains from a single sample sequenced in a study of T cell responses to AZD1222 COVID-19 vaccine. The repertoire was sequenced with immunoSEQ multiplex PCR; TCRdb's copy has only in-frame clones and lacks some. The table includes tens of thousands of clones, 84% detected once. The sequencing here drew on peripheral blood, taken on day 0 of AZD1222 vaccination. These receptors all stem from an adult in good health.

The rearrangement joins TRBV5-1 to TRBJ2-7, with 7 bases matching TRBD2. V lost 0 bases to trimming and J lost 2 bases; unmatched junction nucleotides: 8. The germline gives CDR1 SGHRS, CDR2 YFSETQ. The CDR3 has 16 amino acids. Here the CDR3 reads CASSLAGAGDPYEQYF. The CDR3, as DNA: TGCGCCAGCAGCTTGGCCGGCGCGGGAGACCCCTACGAGCAGTACTTC.

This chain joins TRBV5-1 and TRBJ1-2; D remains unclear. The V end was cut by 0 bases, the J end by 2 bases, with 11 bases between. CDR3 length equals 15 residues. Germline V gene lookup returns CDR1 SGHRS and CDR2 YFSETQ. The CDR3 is CASSLAGGVNYGYTF. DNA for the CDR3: TGCGCCAGCAGCTTGGCCGGCGGGGTGAACTATGGCTACACCTTC.

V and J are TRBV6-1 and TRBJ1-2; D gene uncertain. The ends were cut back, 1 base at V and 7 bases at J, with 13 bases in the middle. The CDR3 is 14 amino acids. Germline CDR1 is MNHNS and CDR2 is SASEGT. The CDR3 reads CASSEGKTWSGYTF. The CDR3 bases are TGTGCCAGCAGTGAAGGGAAGACATGGAGTGGCTACACCTTC.

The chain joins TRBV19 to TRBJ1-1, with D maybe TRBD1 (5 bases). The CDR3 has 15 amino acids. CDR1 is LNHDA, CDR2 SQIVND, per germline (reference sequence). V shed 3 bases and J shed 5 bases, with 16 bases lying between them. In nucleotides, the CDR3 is TGTGCCAGTAGTATTGTAGGCAGGGCGAGAACTGAAGCTTTCTTT. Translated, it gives CASSIVGRARTEAFF.

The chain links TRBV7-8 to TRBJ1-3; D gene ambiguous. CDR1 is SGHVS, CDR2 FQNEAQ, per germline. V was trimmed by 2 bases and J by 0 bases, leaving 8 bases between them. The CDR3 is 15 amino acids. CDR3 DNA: TGTGCCAGCAGCTTACGGGCAGGCTCTGGAAACACCATATATTTT. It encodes CASSLRAGSGNTIYF.

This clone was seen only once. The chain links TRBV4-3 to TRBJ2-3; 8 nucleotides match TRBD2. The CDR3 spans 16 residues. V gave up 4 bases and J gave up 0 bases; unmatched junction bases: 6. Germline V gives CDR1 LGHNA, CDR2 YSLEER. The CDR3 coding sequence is TGCGCCAGCAGCCCCCGCCTAGCGGGTAGCACAGATACGCAGTATTTT. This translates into CASSPRLAGSTDTQYF.

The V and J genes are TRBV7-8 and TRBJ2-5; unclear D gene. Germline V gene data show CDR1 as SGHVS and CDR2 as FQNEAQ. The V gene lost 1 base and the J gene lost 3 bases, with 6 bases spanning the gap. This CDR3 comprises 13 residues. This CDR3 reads CASSLDGKETQYF. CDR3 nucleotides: TGTGCCAGCAGCTTAGACGGAAAAGAGACCCAGTACTTC.

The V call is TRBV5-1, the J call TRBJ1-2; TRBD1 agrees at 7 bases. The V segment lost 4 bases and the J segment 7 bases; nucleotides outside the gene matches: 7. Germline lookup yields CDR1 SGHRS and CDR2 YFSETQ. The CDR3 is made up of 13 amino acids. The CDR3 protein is CASSSRGQSGYTF. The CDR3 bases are TGCGCCAGCAGCAGTCGGGGACAGTCTGGCTACACCTTC.

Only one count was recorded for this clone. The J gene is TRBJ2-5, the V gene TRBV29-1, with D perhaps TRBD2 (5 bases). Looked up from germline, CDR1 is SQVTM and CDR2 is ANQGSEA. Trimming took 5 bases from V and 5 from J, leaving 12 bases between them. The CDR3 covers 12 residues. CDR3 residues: CSVSRGEETQYF. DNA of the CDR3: TGCAGCGTTTCTCGGGGAGAGGAGACCCAGTACTTC.

CDR3: CASSFGPSSNEQFF. The CDR3 coding sequence is TGCGCCAGCAGCTTTGGGCCTAGTTCCAATGAGCAGTTCTTC. This chain links TRBV5-1 with TRBJ2-1, with D unclear. Looked up from germline, CDR1 is SGHRS and CDR2 is YFSETQ. CDR3 length: 14 amino acids. V lost 2 bases to trimming and J lost 6 bases, with 12 bases between them. Supplemented by reference TRBV5-1 and TRBJ2-1, the full variable domain reads KAGVTQTPRYLIKTRGQQVTLSCSPISGHRSVSWYQQTPGQGLQFLFEYFSETQRNKGNFPGRFSGRQFSNSRSEMNVSTLELGDSALYLCASSFGPSSNEQFFGPGTRLTVL.

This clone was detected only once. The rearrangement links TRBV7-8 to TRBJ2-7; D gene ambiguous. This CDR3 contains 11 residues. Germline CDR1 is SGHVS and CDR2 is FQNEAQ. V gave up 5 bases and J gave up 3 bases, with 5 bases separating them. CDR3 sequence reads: CASSQLYEQYF. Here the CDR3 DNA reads TGTGCCAGCAGCCAACTCTACGAGCAGTACTTC.

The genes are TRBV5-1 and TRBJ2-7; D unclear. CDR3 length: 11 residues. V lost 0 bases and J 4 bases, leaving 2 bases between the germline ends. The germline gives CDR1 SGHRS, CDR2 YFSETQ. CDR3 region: CASSLGYEQYF. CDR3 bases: TGCGCCAGCAGCTTGGGATACGAGCAGTACTTC. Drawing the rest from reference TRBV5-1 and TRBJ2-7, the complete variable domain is KAGVTQTPRYLIKTRGQQVTLSCSPISGHRSVSWYQQTPGQGLQFLFEYFSETQRNKGNFPGRFSGRQFSNSRSEMNVSTLELGDSALYLCASSLGYEQYFGPGTRLTVT.

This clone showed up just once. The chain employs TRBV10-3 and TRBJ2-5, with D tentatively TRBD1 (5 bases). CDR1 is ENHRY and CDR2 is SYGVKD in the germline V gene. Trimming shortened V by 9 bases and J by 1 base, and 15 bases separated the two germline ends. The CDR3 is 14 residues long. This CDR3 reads CAITDTGLQETQYF. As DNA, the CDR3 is TGTGCCATTACGGATACAGGCCTCCAAGAGACCCAGTACTTC.

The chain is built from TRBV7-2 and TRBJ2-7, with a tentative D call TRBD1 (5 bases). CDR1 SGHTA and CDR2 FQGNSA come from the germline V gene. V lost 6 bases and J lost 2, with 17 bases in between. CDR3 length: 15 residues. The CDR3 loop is CASRPQGFVAYEQYF. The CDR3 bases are TGTGCCAGCAGACCTCAGGGATTCGTGGCCTACGAGCAGTACTTC. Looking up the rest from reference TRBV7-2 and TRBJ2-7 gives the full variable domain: GAGVSQSPSNKVTEKGKDVELRCDPISGHTALYWYRQSLGQGLEFLIYFQGNSAPDKSGLPSDRFSAERTGGSVSTLTIQRTQQEDSAVYLCASRPQGFVAYEQYFGPGTRLTVT.

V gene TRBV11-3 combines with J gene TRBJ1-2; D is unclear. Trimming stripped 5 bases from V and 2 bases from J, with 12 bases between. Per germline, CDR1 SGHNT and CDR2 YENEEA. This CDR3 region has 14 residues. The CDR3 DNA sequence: TGTGCCAGCAGCCCCCGGGCAGCCAACTATGGCTACACCTTC. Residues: CASSPRAANYGYTF.

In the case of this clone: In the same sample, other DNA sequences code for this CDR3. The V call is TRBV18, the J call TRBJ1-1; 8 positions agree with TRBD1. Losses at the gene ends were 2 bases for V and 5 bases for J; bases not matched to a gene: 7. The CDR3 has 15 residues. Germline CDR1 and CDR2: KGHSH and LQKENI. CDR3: CASSPSGQGGTEAFF. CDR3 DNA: TGTGCCAGCTCACCATCTGGACAGGGAGGGACTGAAGCTTTCTTT.

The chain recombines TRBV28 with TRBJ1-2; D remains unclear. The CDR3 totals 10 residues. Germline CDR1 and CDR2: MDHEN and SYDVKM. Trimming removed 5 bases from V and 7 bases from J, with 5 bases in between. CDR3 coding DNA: TGTGCCAGCAGTAATTTTGGCTACACCTTC. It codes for CASSNFGYTF.

The CDR3 DNA reads as TGCGCCAGCAGCTCCCCAGGCGGGGATCGGGTCCCTGAAGCTTTCTTT. This encodes CASSSPGGDRVPEAFF. The rearrangement uses TRBV5-1 and TRBJ1-1, with D hard to call. There are 16 residues in the CDR3. In germline, CDR1 is SGHRS, CDR2 YFSETQ. Trimming stripped 3 bases from V and 6 bases from J, with 21 bases between.